The next 17 T cell receptor beta chains were all read from a single sample in a study of identical twins. Each CDR3 protein gets one entry after TCRdb re-called the 5' RACE reads with MiXCR. The table records roughly 500,000 distinct CDR3 sequences, roughly 21% of them present only once. These data also formed part of another study, on T cells expressing NK-cell markers.

Source material: CD4+ T cells sorted from blood. These receptors all stem from a woman aged 18-29 years in good health.

This clonotype was counted only a few times. The chain carries TRBV10-3 and TRBJ2-1; a possible D gene is TRBD1 (5 bases). The CDR3 is 14 residues long. V dropped 10 bases and J dropped 10 bases, with 23 bases sitting between them. Germline V gene sequence: CDR1 ENHRY, CDR2 SYGVKD. CDR3: CATNIVSGAHEQFF. The CDR3 DNA reads TGTGCCACCAACATAGTTTCTGGGGCCCACGAGCAGTTCTTC.

V is TRBV30 and J is TRBJ1-6, with 8 nucleotides matching TRBD1. The ends lost 4 bases at V and 10 bases at J; junction bases unmatched: 6. This CDR3 has 13 amino acids. CDR1 is GTSNPN and CDR2 is SVGIG in the germline V gene (reference sequence). The CDR3 loop reads CAWMDRAASPLHF. In DNA, the CDR3 is TGTGCCTGGATGGACAGGGCTGCATCACCCCTCCACTTT.

The chain carries TRBV5-1 and TRBJ1-6; D perhaps matches TRBD1 (6 bases). V was cut by 1 base and J by 0 bases, with 11 bases left in between. Germline V lookup: CDR1 SGHRS, CDR2 YFSETQ. This CDR3 region has 17 residues. CDR3 sequence: CASSLRTGSSYNSPLHF. CDR3 nucleotides: TGCGCCAGCAGCTTGAGAACAGGGAGCTCCTATAATTCACCCCTCCACTTT.

The genes are TRBV6-5 and TRBJ2-5; TRBD1 aligns across 9 bases. Germline-derived CDR1 and CDR2 are MNHEY and SVGAGI. V gave up 4 bases and J gave up 6 bases; unmatched junction bases: 6. The CDR3 totals 14 residues. In nucleotides, the CDR3 is TGTGCCAGCAGTTCTCAGGACAGGGGAAAGACCCAGTACTTC. Encoded protein: CASSSQDRGKTQYF.

The J gene is TRBJ1-2, the V gene TRBV6-1; 7 bases agree with TRBD1. The ends lost 6 bases at V and 3 bases at J; junction bases unmatched: 4. This CDR3 region has 13 residues. Germline V gene data show CDR1 as MNHNS and CDR2 as SASEGT. The chain's CDR3 is CASRGQNYYGYTF. DNA for the CDR3: TGTGCCAGCAGGGGACAGAATTACTATGGCTACACCTTC.

This clonotype has a handful of counts. The gene calls are TRBV6-5 and TRBJ2-5, with D perhaps matching TRBD1 or TRBD2 (5 bases each). With 2 bases removed from V and 0 bases from J, the gap between germline ends came to 16 bases. The CDR3 loop spans 17 amino acids. Germline V CDR1 and CDR2: MNHEY, SVGAGI. CDR3 DNA sequence: TGTGCCAGCAGTTACGGGGGTGGAGCGGAGTACCAAGAGACCCAGTACTTC. This gives the protein CASSYGGGAEYQETQYF.

This clonotype was observed at least ten times. V gene TRBV4-3 combines with J gene TRBJ2-5, with D unclear. Germline V CDR1 and CDR2: LGHNA, YSLEER. Trimming pared 0 bases from V and 4 bases from J, leaving 6 bases between. This CDR3 is built from 13 residues. The DNA for the CDR3 is TGCGCCAGCAGCCAAGACTTGGCAGAGACCCAGTACTTC. Translating gives CASSQDLAETQYF.

At least ten counts were recorded for this clonotype. V is TRBV12-3 or TRBV12-4 and J is TRBJ1-1; D is possibly TRBD1 (6 bases). The CDR3 has 13 amino acids. V was cut by 7 bases and J by 8 bases, with 17 bases left in between. CDR3: CASTLSWGREAFF. The CDR3 nucleotides are TGTGCCAGCACCTTGTCATGGGGGCGGGAAGCTTTCTTT.

The rearrangement joins TRBV9 to TRBJ2-2, with D tentatively TRBD1 or TRBD2 (6 bases each). V lost 0 bases and J lost 6, with 15 bases in between. The CDR3 consists of 16 residues. CDR1 is SGDLS and CDR2 is YYNGEE in the germline V gene. CDR3 sequence reads: CASSVGWGASPGELFF. The DNA for the CDR3 is TGTGCCAGCAGCGTAGGATGGGGGGCCTCCCCCGGGGAGCTGTTTTTT.

The chain is built from TRBV2 and TRBJ1-3; tentatively, D is TRBD1 (6 bases). CDR1 SNHLY and CDR2 FYNNEI come from the germline V gene. The V end was cut by 6 bases, the J end by 0 bases, with 15 bases between. The CDR3 is 16 residues long. The CDR3 DNA follows: TGTGCCAGCAGCGATTGGGACATCAACTCTGGAAACACCATATATTTT. Amino acid sequence: CASSDWDINSGNTIYF.

CDR3 amino acids: CASSFNRGLVYNEQFF. The CDR3 DNA reads as TGTGCCAGCAGCTTTAACAGGGGGCTAGTCTACAATGAGCAGTTCTTC. The chain joins TRBV5-6 to TRBJ2-1, with 9 nucleotides matching TRBD1. The CDR3 loop spans 16 amino acids. CDR1 and CDR2 from the germline V gene are SGHDT and YYEEEE. J was trimmed by 3 bases and V by 2 bases; bases with no gene match: 6.

For the CDR3, the DNA is TGCGCCAGCAGCTTGTTCCGGGGATCTGTGGGCTACAATGAGCAGTTCTTC. It is translated as CASSLFRGSVGYNEQFF. The chain is built from TRBV5-1 and TRBJ2-1; a weak D match, TRBD2 (5 bases). Germline CDR1 reads SGHRS; CDR2 reads YFSETQ. The CDR3 extends over 17 amino acids. The V end was cut by 1 base, the J end by 3 bases, with 17 bases between.

This clonotype was observed at least ten times. J is TRBJ2-5 and V is TRBV20-1, with D perhaps being TRBD1 or TRBD2 (6 bases each). This CDR3 is built from 12 residues. Trimming took off 6 bases at V and 5 bases at J, with 13 bases between the two ends. The germline V gene encodes CDR1 DFQATT and CDR2 SNEGSKA (reference sequence). Here the CDR3 DNA reads TGCAGTGCCGCGGGACATACGGAGACCCAGTACTTC. Its translation: CSAAGHTETQYF.

The sample holds a few counts of this clonotype. The chain couples TRBV30 to TRBJ1-5, with no clear D. The CDR3 consists of 12 residues. CDR1 GTSNPN and CDR2 SVGIG come from the germline V gene (reference sequence). Trimming left V 3 bases short and J 5 bases short, with 8 bases between. In DNA, the CDR3 is TGTGCCTGGAGCTACGGGGATCAGCCCCAGCATTTT. This codes for CAWSYGDQPQHF.

This clonotype appeared a few times. CDR3 bases: TGTGCCAGCAGTTTAGGTGGGGGCGGCTATGGCTACACCTTC. It is translated as CASSLGGGGYGYTF. This rearrangement joins TRBV12-3 or TRBV12-4 to TRBJ1-2; D possibly corresponds to TRBD1 (6 bases). V was clipped by 1 base and J by 4 bases, with 10 bases between them. This CDR3 is built from 14 residues.

The rearrangement joins TRBV28 to TRBJ1-4; a possible D gene is TRBD1 (6 bases). This CDR3 comprises 13 residues. Germline CDR1 is MDHEN and CDR2 is SYDVKM. V lost 11 bases, J lost 6 bases, and 16 bases lay in between. The CDR3 loop is CAVHRESDEKLFF. CDR3 DNA: TGTGCCGTTCACAGGGAATCGGATGAAAAACTGTTTTTT.

The CDR3 loop is CASSRGYGGQNEQFF. CDR3 nucleotide sequence: TGTGCCAGCAGCCGGGGGTACGGGGGCCAAAATGAGCAGTTCTTC. This chain links TRBV7-2 with TRBJ2-1, with D perhaps TRBD1 or TRBD2 (6 bases each). The CDR3 extends over 15 amino acids. Between the trimmed V and J ends, which lost 5 bases and 7 bases, there was a span of 18 bases. Looked up from germline, CDR1 is SGHTA and CDR2 is FQGNSA.